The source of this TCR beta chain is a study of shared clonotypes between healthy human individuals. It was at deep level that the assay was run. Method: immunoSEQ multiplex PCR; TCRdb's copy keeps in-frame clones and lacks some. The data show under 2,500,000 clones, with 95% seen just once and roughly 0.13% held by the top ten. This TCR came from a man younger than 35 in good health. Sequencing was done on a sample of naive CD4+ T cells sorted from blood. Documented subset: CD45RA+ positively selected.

The CDR3 protein is CAWSPSNYEQYF. CDR3 bases: TGTGCCTGGAGTCCAAGTAACTACGAGCAGTACTTC. The rearrangement links TRBV30 to TRBJ2-7; D is unresolved. In germline, CDR1 is GTSNPN, CDR2 SVGIG (reference sequence). The CDR3 contains 12 residues. V shed 2 bases and J shed 3 bases, with 8 bases lying between them. Full variable domain (rest looked up from reference TRBV30 and TRBJ2-7): SQTIHQWPATLVQPVGSPLSLECTVEGTSNPNLYWYRQAAGRGLQLLFYSVGIGQISSEVPQNLSASRPQDRQFILSSKKLLLSDSGFYLCAWSPSNYEQYFGPGTRLTVT.